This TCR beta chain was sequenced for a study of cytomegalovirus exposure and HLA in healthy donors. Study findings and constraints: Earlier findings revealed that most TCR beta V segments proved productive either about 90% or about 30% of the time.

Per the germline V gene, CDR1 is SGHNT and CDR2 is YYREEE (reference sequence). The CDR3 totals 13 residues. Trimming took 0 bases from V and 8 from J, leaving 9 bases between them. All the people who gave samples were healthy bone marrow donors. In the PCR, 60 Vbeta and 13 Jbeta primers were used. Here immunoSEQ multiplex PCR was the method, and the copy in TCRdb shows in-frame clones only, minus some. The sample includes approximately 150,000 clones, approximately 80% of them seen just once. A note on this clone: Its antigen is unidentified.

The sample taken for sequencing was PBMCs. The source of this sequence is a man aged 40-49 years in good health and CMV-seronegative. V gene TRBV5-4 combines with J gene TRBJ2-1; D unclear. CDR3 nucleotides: TGTGCCAGCAGCTTGGACATAATCGATGAGCAGTTCTTC. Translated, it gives CASSLDIIDEQFF.